This TCR beta chain was obtained from a study of CD8 T cells in Susac syndrome. Overall study findings and caveats: When the CD4+ T cell repertoires of patients with Susac syndrome were examined, they did not show any clonal expansion. The study's TCR sequencing and HLA analysis drew on a certain number of individuals. That number was acknowledged as relatively small.

V was pared by 4 bases and J by 3 bases, with 18 bases between. The CDR3 consists of 16 residues. Germline lookup yields CDR1 MGHRA and CDR2 YSYEKL. Negative isolation was used for CD8+ and CD4+ T cells, and FACS enrichment was applied to TEMRA cells. With random hexamers, reverse transcription was performed on roughly 0.45 to 1 ug of RNA. The immunoSEQ assay covered 54 Vbeta and 13 Jbeta segments for CDR3. Using its own MiXCR run on the immunoSEQ multiplex PCR reads, TCRdb lists one record per CDR3 protein. The repertoire holds just over 150,000 distinct CDR3 sequences, with 95% as singletons. A note on this clonotype: Its antigen is currently unknown.

The source of this sequence is a human donor with Susac syndrome. The sequencing sample was made of CD4+ T cells from PBMCs. The rearrangement uses TRBV4-1 and TRBJ1-1; D remains unclear. The CDR3 bases are TGCGCCAGCAGCCTTGGGTTTTTTTCGTTGGACACTGAAGCTTTCTTT. It codes for CASSLGFFSLDTEAFF.